This is a list of T cell receptor beta chains from one sample in a study of blood T cell repertoires in COVID-19. Sequenced by immunoSEQ multiplex PCR; TCRdb stores in-frame clones only, minus some. Among hundreds of thousands of clones, approximately 90% were seen once, and the ten largest hold roughly 7%. Sequencing was done on a sample of peripheral blood. The receptors here all came from a woman aged 25 to 45 who had recovered from COVID-19. The CDR3 runs from the conserved cysteine through the conserved F or W. D genes are given only for firm matches. Rows may omit the clone size; those that give it use once, few, many or a size class.

TRBD1	.	TRBJ1-2	TRBV6-2/TRBV6-3	TGTGCCAGCAGTTCATCACAACTGACAGGGTGGTATGGCTACACCTTC	CASSSSQLTGWYGYTF
.	.	TRBJ2-3	TRBV5-8	TGTGCCAGCAGCTCACAGGGTGATACGCAGTATTTT	CASSSQGDTQYF
.	.	TRBJ2-4	TRBV7-3	TGTGCCAGCAGCTTAAAATGCGGAAAAAGGGAGGGGGAAAACATTCAGTACTTC	CASSLKCGKREGENIQYF
TRBD2	.	TRBJ2-3	TRBV18	TGTGCCAGCTCACCGGTAGCGGGGGGACCGATCACAGATACGCAGTATTTT	CASSPVAGGPITDTQYF
TRBD1	.	TRBJ2-5	TRBV5-1	TGCGCCAGCAGCTCGGGACAGGGGGCAGAGACCCAGTACTTC	CASSSGQGAETQYF
.	.	TRBJ2-3	TRBV6-1	TGTGCCAGCAGTGAGCGTCAGGGAAGGGCTAGCACAGATACGCAGTATTTT	CASSERQGRASTDTQYF
.	few	TRBJ2-1	TRBV10-3	TGTGCCATCAGTGAGATCCTAGCTTCCTACAATGAGCAGTTCTTC	CAISEILASYNEQFF
.	.	TRBJ2-7	TRBV4-2	TGTGCCAGCAGCCAAGTCGGGACTCCAGCTTCAGAGCAGTACTTC	CASSQVGTPASEQYF
.	.	TRBJ2-2	TRBV18	TGTGCCAGCTCACCACCGACGACAACGAACACCGGGGAGCTGTTTTTT	CASSPPTTTNTGELFF
.	.	TRBJ2-3	TRBV5-4	TGTGCCAGCAGCTTAGATGGTGCAGGTCATGGGCAAGATACGCAGTATTTT	CASSLDGAGHGQDTQYF
.	.	TRBJ1-5	TRBV27	TGTGCCAGCAGTTTAGGCCGGGGGCAGCCCCAGCATTTT	CASSLGRGQPQHF
TRBD2	.	TRBJ2-1	TRBV18	TGTGCCAGCTCACCAGGGACTAGCGGGGGGGCCGGTGAGCAGTTCTTC	CASSPGTSGGAGEQFF
TRBD2	once	TRBJ2-5	TRBV3-1/TRBV3-2	TGTGCCAGCAGCCGGGGGACTAGCGGGGGGACGGAGACCCAGTACTTC	CASSRGTSGGTETQYF
.	.	TRBJ2-3	TRBV19	TGTGCCAGTAGTCGCAGTCCGCCACAAGATACGCAGTATTTT	CASSRSPPQDTQYF
.	.	TRBJ1-4	TRBV30	TGTGCCTGGAGTCCGACATCAACTAATGAAAAACTGTTTTTT	CAWSPTSTNEKLFF
TRBD1	.	TRBJ2-7	TRBV4-1	TGCGCCAGCAGCCCTCCGGCAGGGGGCTACGAGCAGTACTTC	CASSPPAGGYEQYF
TRBD1	.	TRBJ1-5	TRBV5-8	TGTGCCAGCAGCTTGGAGAGACAGGGAAATCAGCCCCAGCATTTT	CASSLERQGNQPQHF
.	.	TRBJ2-2	TRBV28	TGTGCCAGCAGAGTTCCCGGGAACACCGGGGAGCTGTTTTTT	CASRVPGNTGELFF
TRBD1	.	TRBJ1-2	TRBV7-3	TGTGCCAGCAGCTCGGGACAGGGCTATGGCTACACCTTC	CASSSGQGYGYTF
.	.	TRBJ1-2	TRBV7-2	TGTGCCAGCAGCTCCTCAGGCCGCTACGACCTAACCTTC	CASSSSGRYDLTF
.	.	TRBJ2-7	TRBV4-1	TGCGCCAGCAGCCCTATCGGGTCTTACGAGCAGTACTTC	CASSPIGSYEQYF
TRBD2	.	TRBJ2-2	TRBV9	TGTGCCAGCAGCGACACTAGCGGGCCCCACCCGAACACCGGGGAGCTGTTTTTT	CASSDTSGPHPNTGELFF
.	.	TRBJ1-3	TRBV30	TGTGCCTGGACCATTGACAGGCCGAGCTCTGGAAACACCATATATTTT	CAWTIDRPSSGNTIYF
TRBD2	.	TRBJ2-2	TRBV7-2	TGTGCCAGCAGCCGCGGACTAGCGGGGGACCTCACCGGGGAGCTGTTTTTT	CASSRGLAGDLTGELFF
.	.	TRBJ1-4	TRBV28	TGTGCCAGCAGTTTAATTATAACTAATGAAAAACTGTTTTTT	CASSLIITNEKLFF
TRBD2	.	TRBJ2-3	TRBV3-1/TRBV3-2	TGTGCCAGCAGCCTTCGACTAGCGGGGGGGATAGATACGCAGTATTTT	CASSLRLAGGIDTQYF
TRBD1	.	TRBJ2-1	TRBV7-9	TGTGCCAGCAGCGACAGGGCCATGCACGATGAGCAGTTCTTC	CASSDRAMHDEQFF
.	.	TRBJ1-1	TRBV7-6	TGTGCCAGCAGCTTGTGGGGCCCCACTGAAGCTTTCTTT	CASSLWGPTEAFF
.	.	TRBJ1-2	TRBV18	TGTGCCAGCTCACCATCCAGGGGTCTGATTAACTATGGCTACACCTTC	CASSPSRGLINYGYTF
.	.	TRBJ1-2	TRBV5-1	TGCGCCAGCAGCGGAACGGGCAGCACCAGGGATGGCTACACCTTC	CASSGTGSTRDGYTF
TRBD1	.	TRBJ2-7	TRBV5-1	TGCGCCAGCAGCGCTGGACAGGGGGGATCATCCTACGAGCAGTACTTC	CASSAGQGGSSYEQYF
TRBD1	once	TRBJ1-6	TRBV30	TGTGCCTGGAGTTCCCCAGGGGGCCCAAATTCACCCCTCCACTTT	CAWSSPGGPNSPLHF
TRBD2	.	TRBJ2-7	TRBV7-8	TGTGCCAGCAGTTTAACTGGGACTAGCGGGGGCCCTAGCTCCTACGAGCAGTACTTC	CASSLTGTSGGPSSYEQYF
.	.	TRBJ2-5	TRBV30	TGTGCCTGGAGTCCAGGGAACCAAGAGACCCAGTACTTC	CAWSPGNQETQYF
TRBD1	.	TRBJ2-1	TRBV6-5	TGTGCCAGCAGGCCTACAGGGGGCGGCTACAATGAGCAGTTCTTC	CASRPTGGGYNEQFF
.	.	TRBJ1-3	TRBV3-1/TRBV3-2	TGTGCCAGCAGCCAAGCCCCAGGAGGAAATGGAAACACCATATATTTT	CASSQAPGGNGNTIYF
TRBD1	.	TRBJ1-5	TRBV6-1	TGTGCCAGCAGTGAAGCGGCGGGACAGGGAGAGCGTCAGCCCCAGCATTTT	CASSEAAGQGERQPQHF
.	once	TRBJ2-7	TRBV5-1	TGCGCCAGCAGCTTGGGTGGGGGGAGCTACGAGCAGTACTTC	CASSLGGGSYEQYF
TRBD1	.	TRBJ2-7	TRBV2	TGTGCCAGCAGTGAACCGGACAGGTACCCCTACGAGCAGTACTTC	CASSEPDRYPYEQYF
.	.	TRBJ1-5	TRBV30	TGTGCCTGGAGTGAGGGAGATTATCAGCCCCAGCATTTT	CAWSEGDYQPQHF
TRBD1	.	TRBJ1-4	TRBV6-5	TGTGCCAGCAATACAGGGGCCTCCCCACTGTTTTTT	CASNTGASPLFF